This TCR beta chain was profiled in a study of blood T cell repertoires in COVID-19. Study details: Sample material is recorded as cDNA or gDNA derived from T cells, B-cell-depleted T cells, or PBMCs.

Germline values: CDR1 MNHEY, CDR2 SMNVEV (reference sequence). The CDR3 is made up of 17 amino acids. Trimming left V 3 bases short and J 2 bases short, with 18 bases between. Per the study methods: The assay estimated nucleated cells by amplifying reference gene primers. Clones were sequenced by immunoSEQ multiplex PCR, and TCRdb holds only the in-frame ones, with some missing. D and trimming were read from the DNA, whereas the V and J calls and clone size are those reported in that table. The sample has about 410,000 clones, 89% seen once. The receptor comes from a woman aged 40 to 55 with COVID-19, enrolled during active disease. The chain uses TRBV27 and TRBJ2-3; tentative D call: TRBD1 (8 bases). Sequenced: peripheral blood. The CDR3: CASSFLTGEGLTDTQYF. For the CDR3, the DNA is TGTGCCAGCAGTTTTTTGACAGGGGAGGGCCTCACAGATACGCAGTATTTT.